Listed below are T cell receptor beta chains from one sample, sequenced in a study of blood T cell repertoires in COVID-19. Sequencing was performed with immunoSEQ multiplex PCR; in TCRdb, only in-frame clones are kept and a portion is missing. Among 55,000 to 80,000 clones listed, approximately 92% were seen once. Sequencing was carried out using peripheral blood. The receptors derive from a man aged 45-65 years with acute or convalescent COVID-19. Both conserved end residues are part of each CDR3. D genes are given only for firm matches. The size entry is marked missing in some rows and otherwise reads once, few, many or a size class.

j_call: TRBJ2-3
v_call: TRBV15
d_call: TRBD2
clone_size: -
cdr3_nt: TGTGCCACCAGTGGTAATCGACTAGCGGGAGTCGTGCACACAGATACGCAGTATTTT
cdr3_aa: CATSGNRLAGVVHTDTQYF

j_call: TRBJ2-5
v_call: TRBV5-5
d_call: -
clone_size: -
cdr3_nt: TGTGCCAGCAGCGGCACGGGACAAGAACAAGAGACCCAGTACTTC
cdr3_aa: CASSGTGQEQETQYF

j_call: TRBJ1-5
v_call: TRBV19
d_call: -
clone_size: -
cdr3_nt: TGTGCCAGTAGTATAGATCTATCGGCGGATAGCAATCAGCCCCAGCATTTT
cdr3_aa: CASSIDLSADSNQPQHF

j_call: TRBJ2-7
v_call: TRBV5-8
d_call: -
clone_size: -
cdr3_nt: TGTGCCAGCAGCTTGGAGAGCTACGAGCAGTACTTC
cdr3_aa: CASSLESYEQYF

j_call: TRBJ2-2
v_call: TRBV11-3
d_call: -
clone_size: -
cdr3_nt: TGTGCCAGCAGCTTAGTACTAGACGTGCCCGGGGAGCTGTTTTTT
cdr3_aa: CASSLVLDVPGELFF

j_call: TRBJ2-1
v_call: TRBV7-2
d_call: -
clone_size: -
cdr3_nt: TGTGCCAGCAGCCCCCCGACTAGGCGTGAGCAGTTCTTC
cdr3_aa: CASSPPTRREQFF

j_call: TRBJ1-1
v_call: TRBV10-3
d_call: TRBD1
clone_size: few
cdr3_nt: TGTGCCATCAGCGAGGAGGGGGCTCGTGGCACTGAAGCTTTCTTT
cdr3_aa: CAISEEGARGTEAFF

j_call: TRBJ2-2
v_call: TRBV7-2
d_call: -
clone_size: -
cdr3_nt: TGTGCCAGCAGCCCAGGGTCACAAGTCACCGGGGAGCTGTTTTTT
cdr3_aa: CASSPGSQVTGELFF

j_call: TRBJ2-3
v_call: TRBV6-1
d_call: -
clone_size: -
cdr3_nt: TGTGCCAGCAGTGAACTCCGGGGGAGGTTTGGGTCCACAGATACGCAGTATTTT
cdr3_aa: CASSELRGRFGSTDTQYF

j_call: TRBJ1-4
v_call: TRBV3-1/TRBV3-2
d_call: -
clone_size: once
cdr3_nt: TGTGCCAGCAGCCAACTACCAGGGATGGCTAATGAAAAACTGTTTTTT
cdr3_aa: CASSQLPGMANEKLFF

j_call: TRBJ2-3
v_call: TRBV7-6
d_call: TRBD2
clone_size: -
cdr3_nt: TGTGCCAGCAGCAAGTTGGGGGCTAGCGGGACCCTGGGGGGTACGCAGTATTTT
cdr3_aa: CASSKLGASGTLGGTQYF

j_call: TRBJ1-5
v_call: TRBV19
d_call: -
clone_size: -
cdr3_nt: TGTGCCAGTAGGCCCCGGGGTATCCACAATCAGCCCCAGCATTTT
cdr3_aa: CASRPRGIHNQPQHF

j_call: TRBJ2-1
v_call: TRBV27
d_call: -
clone_size: -
cdr3_nt: TGTGCCAGCAGGAAACAGGTTTACAATGAGCAGTTCTTC
cdr3_aa: CASRKQVYNEQFF

j_call: TRBJ1-5
v_call: TRBV11-3
d_call: -
clone_size: few
cdr3_nt: TGTGCCAGCAGCTTAGGGGGAGAGAATCAGCCCCAGCATTTT
cdr3_aa: CASSLGGENQPQHF

j_call: TRBJ2-5
v_call: TRBV7-2
d_call: TRBD2
clone_size: -
cdr3_nt: TGTGCCAGCAGCTTAGAGGGGGGTAGCGGGATGCCAGAGACCCAGTACTTC
cdr3_aa: CASSLEGGSGMPETQYF

j_call: TRBJ1-4
v_call: TRBV18
d_call: TRBD1
clone_size: -
cdr3_nt: TGTGCCAGCTCACCCCCAGGCAGGGGGCATGAAAAACTGTTTTTT
cdr3_aa: CASSPPGRGHEKLFF

j_call: TRBJ2-1
v_call: TRBV27
d_call: -
clone_size: -
cdr3_nt: TGTGCCAGCAGTTCGCCAGCGGAATCCTACAATGAGCAGTTCTTC
cdr3_aa: CASSSPAESYNEQFF

j_call: TRBJ1-5
v_call: TRBV19
d_call: -
clone_size: -
cdr3_nt: TGTGCCAGTAGTGACCAACAGGGAGCGCGTCAGCCCCAGCATTTT
cdr3_aa: CASSDQQGARQPQHF

j_call: TRBJ2-2
v_call: TRBV30
d_call: TRBD1
clone_size: -
cdr3_nt: TGTGCCTGGATTACGACAGGGGTGACCGGGGAGCTGTTTTTT
cdr3_aa: CAWITTGVTGELFF

j_call: TRBJ2-2
v_call: TRBV28
d_call: -
clone_size: -
cdr3_nt: TGTGCCAGCAGTTACAGTTACACCGGGGAGCTGTTTTTT
cdr3_aa: CASSYSYTGELFF

j_call: TRBJ2-3
v_call: TRBV27
d_call: TRBD2
clone_size: -
cdr3_nt: TGTGCCAGCAGTTTTGGGTCGGGGGGGGCAGATACGCAGTATTTT
cdr3_aa: CASSFGSGGADTQYF

j_call: TRBJ1-1
v_call: TRBV6-5
d_call: -
clone_size: -
cdr3_nt: TGTGCCAGCAGTTATAGTAGGTCGGGGAACACTGAAGCTTTCTTT
cdr3_aa: CASSYSRSGNTEAFF

j_call: TRBJ2-3
v_call: TRBV2
d_call: TRBD2
clone_size: -
cdr3_nt: TGTGCCAGCAGTGAAGGGTTAGCGGGAGGGCCATATGATACGCAGTATTTT
cdr3_aa: CASSEGLAGGPYDTQYF

j_call: TRBJ1-2
v_call: TRBV6-2/TRBV6-3
d_call: -
clone_size: -
cdr3_nt: TGTGCCAGCAGTTACTCGATTCGGCAGCGCTATGGCTACACCTTC
cdr3_aa: CASSYSIRQRYGYTF